This TCR beta chain was captured by sequencing in a study of cytomegalovirus exposure and HLA in healthy donors. Germline V gene lookup returns CDR1 ENHRY and CDR2 SYGVKD. Trimming stripped 0 bases from V and 10 bases from J, with 12 bases between. The CDR3 runs 13 residues. This cohort consisted of healthy bone marrow donors. Amplification used 60 Vbeta primers and 13 Jbeta primers. Measured with immunoSEQ multiplex PCR; TCRdb has only the in-frame clones, and not every one. The table lists around 52,000 clones. The J gene is TRBJ1-1, the V gene TRBV10-3; maybe TRBD1 (6 bases). The receptor comes from a woman aged 50 to 65 in good health and CMV-seropositive. Sequenced: PBMCs. The CDR3 DNA reads as TGTGCCATCAGTGAGTCTTTAGACAGGAGAGCTTTCTTT. This encodes CAISESLDRRAFF.